The 18 T cell receptor beta chains below come from one sample, sequenced in a study of cytomegalovirus exposure and HLA in healthy donors. The PCR used 60 Vbeta and 13 Jbeta primers. Method: immunoSEQ multiplex PCR; TCRdb's copy keeps in-frame clones and lacks some. The sample lists about 120,000 clones, 75% occurring once. Specimen: PBMCs. The receptors originated from a woman between 50 and 59 years old in good health and CMV-seronegative.

This clone was detected only a few times. The rearrangement joins TRBV29-1 to TRBJ1-2; 11 bases line up with TRBD1. The V segment lost 4 bases and the J segment 4 bases; nucleotides outside the gene matches: 8. Germline CDR1 reads SQVTM; CDR2 reads ANQGSEA. The CDR3 has 15 amino acids. The CDR3 DNA reads as TGCAGCGTTGTTGGGGACAGGGGGGCGACCTATGGCTACACCTTC. Translation: CSVVGDRGATYGYTF.

The rearrangement joins TRBV5-5 to TRBJ2-4, with D possibly matching TRBD2 (5 bases). V was trimmed by 7 bases and J by 1 base, leaving 15 bases between them. Germline V gene data show CDR1 as SGHKS and CDR2 as YYEKEE (reference sequence). The CDR3 loop spans 15 amino acids. The CDR3 DNA is TGTGCCAGCGGACTCAATTCTGGGGCCAAAAACATTCAGTACTTC. This sequence encodes CASGLNSGAKNIQYF.

The DNA for the CDR3 is TGCGCCAGCAGCACCCGACAGGGGTCCTCCTACGAGCAGTACTTC. It codes for CASSTRQGSSYEQYF. The J gene is TRBJ2-7, the V gene TRBV4-3, with 8 bases lining up with TRBD1. CDR3 length: 15 amino acids. The germline gives CDR1 LGHNA, CDR2 YSLEER. V was pared by 5 bases and J by 0 bases, with 6 bases of the junction left unmatched.

This chain's CDR3 is CASSPRLATDTQYF. CDR3 DNA: TGTGCCAGCAGCCCTCGACTAGCGACAGATACGCAGTATTTT. The chain joins TRBV11-3 to TRBJ2-3; 8 bases agree with TRBD2. The CDR3 contains 14 residues. The V and J ends lost 5 bases and 3 bases, in that order; junction bases with no gene match: 4. The V gene's germline CDR1 is SGHNT and CDR2 YENEEA. The full variable domain, with the rest looked up from reference TRBV11-3 and TRBJ2-3, is EAGVVQSPRYKIIEKKQPVAFWCNPISGHNTLYWYLQNLGQGPELLIRYENEEAVDDSQLPKDRFSAERLKGVDSTLKIQPAELGDSAVYLCASSPRLATDTQYFGPGTRLTVL.

The chain combines TRBV5-6 with TRBJ2-5; 9 bases map to TRBD1. Germline V lookup: CDR1 SGHDT, CDR2 YYEEEE. With 1 base clipped from V and 4 bases from J, the junction kept 8 bases outside the gene matches. This CDR3 has 16 residues. The CDR3 DNA reads TGTGCCAGCAGCTTGCGCTTGATGGGACAGGGAGAGACCCAGTACTTC. This translates into CASSLRLMGQGETQYF. The variable domain in full, with the rest retrieved from reference TRBV5-6 and TRBJ2-5, is DAGVTQSPTHLIKTRGQQVTLRCSPKSGHDTVSWYQQALGQGPQFIFQYYEEEERQRGNFPDRFSGHQFPNYSSELNVNALLLGDSALYLCASSLRLMGQGETQYFGPGTRLLVL.

The V gene is TRBV28, the J gene TRBJ1-2; 7 positions match TRBD1. This CDR3 contains 13 residues. With V trimmed by 4 bases and J by 4 bases, 3 bases remained unmatched. Per germline, CDR1 MDHEN and CDR2 SYDVKM. The CDR3 region has the DNA TGTGCCAGCAGTTCACAGGGGCGCTATGGCTACACCTTC. It is translated as CASSSQGRYGYTF.

The chain couples TRBV9 to TRBJ2-5; unclear D gene. The V and J ends lost 4 bases and 1 base respectively, with 14 bases between them. Per the germline V gene, CDR1 is SGDLS and CDR2 is YYNGEE. The length of the CDR3 is 15 residues. CDR3 protein: CASSLVPGGQETQYF. The CDR3 DNA follows: TGTGCCAGCAGCTTAGTCCCCGGCGGCCAAGAGACCCAGTACTTC.

This chain joins TRBV5-6 and TRBJ1-2; 10 bases map to TRBD1. Germline V gives CDR1 SGHDT, CDR2 YYEEEE. This CDR3 has 14 amino acids. The trim removed 4 bases at V and 4 bases at J, leaving 4 bases unmatched. This CDR3 is CASSADRGTYGYTF. The CDR3 DNA sequence: TGTGCCAGCAGCGCGGACAGGGGGACCTATGGCTACACCTTC.

This rearrangement joins TRBV7-2 to TRBJ1-2; TRBD1 is a possible D gene (5 bases). The CDR3 totals 17 residues. The V end was cut by 1 base, the J end by 0 bases, with 15 bases between. Germline V gives CDR1 SGHTA, CDR2 FQGNSA. The CDR3 protein is CASSLGGGARANYGYTF. The CDR3 region has the DNA TGTGCCAGCAGCTTAGGGGGGGGAGCTAGAGCTAACTATGGCTACACCTTC.

This chain connects TRBV11-2 to TRBJ2-7; D is possibly TRBD2 (6 bases). The CDR3 is made up of 16 amino acids. V lost 5 bases and J lost 2, with 19 bases in between. Germline CDR1 SGHAT, CDR2 FQNNGV. DNA of the CDR3: TGTGCCAGCAGCGGGCTCCGGGACTCTAGCACCTACGAGCAGTACTTC. This encodes CASSGLRDSSTYEQYF. Full variable domain (outside the CDR3, taken from reference TRBV11-2 and TRBJ2-7): EAGVAQSPRYKIIEKRQSVAFWCNPISGHATLYWYQQILGQGPKLLIQFQNNGVVDDSQLPKDRFSAERLKGVDSTLKIQPAKLEDSAVYLCASSGLRDSSTYEQYFGPGTRLTVT.

The chain uses TRBV19 and TRBJ1-1, with TRBD1 matching over 8 bases. The ends lost 3 bases at V and 0 bases at J; junction bases unmatched: 6. The CDR3 is 16 amino acids. The germline gives CDR1 LNHDA, CDR2 SQIVND (reference sequence). The CDR3 region is CASSIRDRRMNTEAFF. As DNA, the CDR3 is TGTGCCAGTAGTATCCGGGACAGGAGAATGAACACTGAAGCTTTCTTT.

The chain carries TRBV7-9 and TRBJ2-1, with 11 bases matching TRBD2. Germline CDR1 reads SEHNR; CDR2 reads FQNEAQ (reference sequence). The CDR3 totals 19 residues. Trimming removed 4 bases from V and 8 bases from J; junction bases left unmatched: 19. CDR3 DNA sequence: TGTGCCAGCAGCTCGCATCCCTCGACTAGCGGGAAGGGTGGCTATGAGCAGTTCTTC. It yields the protein CASSSHPSTSGKGGYEQFF.

This chain uses TRBV30 with TRBJ2-5; 7 bases fit TRBD2. This CDR3 contains 15 residues. J was trimmed by 5 bases and V by 3 bases; bases with no gene match: 12. Per the germline V gene, CDR1 is GTSNPN and CDR2 is SVGIG (reference sequence). The CDR3 protein is CAWRPLSGGVETQYF. The CDR3 DNA follows: TGTGCCTGGAGGCCCCTTTCGGGAGGAGTTGAGACCCAGTACTTC.

The CDR3 DNA is TGTGCCAGCAGTTATACATCGGACGGAGGATATGGCTACACCTTC. Protein product: CASSYTSDGGYGYTF. The chain recombines TRBV9 with TRBJ1-2; D not certain. This CDR3 region has 15 residues. V lost 5 bases to trimming and J lost 5 bases, with 19 bases between them. Germline-derived CDR1 and CDR2 are SGDLS and YYNGEE. Combining the CDR3 with reference TRBV9 and TRBJ1-2 gives the whole variable domain DSGVTQTPKHLITATGQRVTLRCSPRSGDLSVYWYQQSLDQGLQFLIQYYNGEERAKGNILERFSAQQFPDLHSELNLSSLELGDSALYFCASSYTSDGGYGYTFGSGTRLTVV.

The V gene is TRBV7-2, the J gene TRBJ2-3; 10 bases align to TRBD2. Germline CDR1 SGHTA, CDR2 FQGNSA. V lost 5 bases and J lost 4; bases outside the gene matches: 9. This CDR3 has 16 amino acids. The DNA of the CDR3 is TGTGCCAGCAGCCAAACCCTAGCGGGAGCCCCAGATACGCAGTATTTT. Amino acid sequence: CASSQTLAGAPDTQYF.

The rearrangement uses TRBV5-1 and TRBJ2-7; TRBD2 aligns across 8 bases. Germline V lookup: CDR1 SGHRS, CDR2 YFSETQ. V shed 4 bases, J shed 6 bases, and the junction held 6 bases outside the gene matches. This CDR3 is built from 13 residues. In DNA, the CDR3 is TGCGCCAGCAGCCTAGGACTAGCCGGCGAGCAGTACTTC. Amino acid sequence: CASSLGLAGEQYF.

The chain links TRBV27 to TRBJ2-7, with 7 bases aligning to TRBD1. The CDR3 loop spans 14 amino acids. The germline V gene encodes CDR1 MNHEY and CDR2 SMNVEV (reference sequence). With V trimmed by 6 bases and J by 0 bases, 5 bases remained unmatched. The CDR3 nucleotides read TGTGCCAGCAGCATAGACAGGGTCTCCTACGAGCAGTACTTC. This gives the protein CASSIDRVSYEQYF.

V and J are TRBV9 and TRBJ2-3, with 9 bases matching TRBD2. J was trimmed by 0 bases and V by 4 bases; bases with no gene match: 3. The CDR3 loop spans 15 amino acids. Germline V gives CDR1 SGDLS, CDR2 YYNGEE. CDR3 loop: CASSILAGSTDTQYF. DNA for the CDR3: TGTGCCAGCAGCATCCTAGCGGGGAGCACAGATACGCAGTATTTT.